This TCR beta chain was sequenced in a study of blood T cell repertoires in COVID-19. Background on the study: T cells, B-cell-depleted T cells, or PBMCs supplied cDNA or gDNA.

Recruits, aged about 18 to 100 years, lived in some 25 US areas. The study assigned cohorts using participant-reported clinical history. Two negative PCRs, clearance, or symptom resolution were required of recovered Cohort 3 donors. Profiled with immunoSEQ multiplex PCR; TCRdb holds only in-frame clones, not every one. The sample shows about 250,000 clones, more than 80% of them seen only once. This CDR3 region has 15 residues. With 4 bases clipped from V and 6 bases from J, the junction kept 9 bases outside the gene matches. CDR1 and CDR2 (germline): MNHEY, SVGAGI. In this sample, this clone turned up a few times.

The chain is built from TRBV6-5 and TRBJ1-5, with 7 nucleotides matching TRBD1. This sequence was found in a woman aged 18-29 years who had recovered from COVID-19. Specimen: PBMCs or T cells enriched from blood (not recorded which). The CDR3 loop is CASSLTGVQGQPQHF. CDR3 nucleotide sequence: TGTGCCAGCAGTTTAACAGGGGTTCAGGGTCAGCCCCAGCATTTT.